These 12 T cell receptor beta chains originate from one sample sequenced in a study of cytomegalovirus exposure and HLA in healthy donors. Primers for the PCR totalled 60 Vbeta and 13 Jbeta. Measured with immunoSEQ multiplex PCR; TCRdb has only the in-frame clones, and not every one. The repertoire has about 120,000 clones, roughly 17% of them found once; the top ten carry about 2.6%. Sequenced material: PBMCs. The receptors come from a female donor in good health and CMV-seropositive.

For the CDR3, the DNA is TGTGCCACAGCACACCCGGGACAGGGGGCCTACGAGCAGTACTTC. Encoded protein: CATAHPGQGAYEQYF. The V and J genes are TRBV10-3 and TRBJ2-7; TRBD1 agrees at 11 bases. With 10 bases clipped from V and 2 bases from J, the junction kept 10 bases outside the gene matches. This CDR3 has 15 amino acids. Per germline, CDR1 ENHRY and CDR2 SYGVKD.

The gene calls are TRBV2 and TRBJ2-7; 9 bases are a match to TRBD1. J gave up 1 base and V 7 bases, and 8 bases lay outside the gene matches. Germline V lookup: CDR1 SNHLY, CDR2 FYNNEI. The CDR3 is made up of 15 amino acids. Here the CDR3 DNA reads TGTGCCAGCAATTCTAGGACAGGGGATTCCTACGAGCAGTACTTC. This codes for CASNSRTGDSYEQYF.

This chain joins TRBV4-2 and TRBJ1-2, with TRBD1 matching over 8 bases. CDR3 length equals 16 residues. CDR1 and CDR2 (germline): LGHNA, YNFKEQ. J gave up 4 bases and V 0 bases, and 7 bases lay outside the gene matches. The CDR3, as DNA: TGTGCCAGCAGCCAAGATTTCACAGGGGGAGGCTATGGCTACACCTTC. Protein product: CASSQDFTGGGYGYTF.

This clone was recorded a few times. The chain is built from TRBV28 and TRBJ1-5; a weak D match, TRBD1 (5 bases). The length of the CDR3 is 15 residues. Germline CDR1 MDHEN, CDR2 SYDVKM. Trimming took 3 bases from V and 1 from J, leaving 10 bases between them. The CDR3 loop is CASSFLRQSNQPQHF. DNA for the CDR3: TGTGCCAGCAGTTTTCTGAGACAGAGCAATCAGCCCCAGCATTTT.

The chain combines TRBV10-3 with TRBJ2-1; TRBD2 matches at 8 bases. This CDR3 is built from 12 residues. The germline CDR1 and CDR2 sequences are ENHRY and SYGVKD. The V and J ends lost 10 bases and 7 bases, in that order; junction bases with no gene match: 6. In nucleotides, the CDR3 is TGTGCCACCACAGCGGGAGTTAATGAGCAGTTCTTC. This gives the protein CATTAGVNEQFF.

This clone was detected many times. This chain connects TRBV6-1 to TRBJ2-1; 7 nucleotides agree with TRBD2. After removal of 7 bases from V and 6 bases from J, the junction contained 9 bases not matched to a gene. This CDR3 region has 14 residues. The germline gives CDR1 MNHNS, CDR2 SASEGT. The CDR3 sequence is CASKVAGVGNEQFF. The CDR3 DNA follows: TGTGCCAGCAAGGTGGCGGGAGTAGGCAATGAGCAGTTCTTC.

This clone appeared a few times. The genes are TRBV4-3 and TRBJ1-4; 9 nucleotides match TRBD1. Trimming cost V 0 bases and J 5 bases; bases outside gene matches: 1. Per the germline V gene, CDR1 is LGHNA and CDR2 is YSLEER. The length of the CDR3 is 15 residues. CDR3 amino acids: CASSQEGQGNEKLFF. The CDR3 DNA reads TGCGCCAGCAGCCAAGAAGGACAGGGGAATGAAAAACTGTTTTTT.

The CDR3 loop reads CAWSLTYEQYF. Here the CDR3 DNA reads TGTGCCTGGAGCTTAACCTACGAGCAGTACTTC. This rearrangement joins TRBV30 to TRBJ2-7; D gene ambiguous. Trimming stripped 3 bases from V and 2 bases from J, with 5 bases between. Germline assignment: CDR1 GTSNPN and CDR2 SVGIG (reference sequence). This CDR3 region has 11 residues.

This clone was recorded a few times. DNA for the CDR3: TGCGCCAGCAGCTTCACAGGGTTCGAGCAGTACTTC. Its translation is CASSFTGFEQYF. The chain has TRBV5-1 and TRBJ2-7; possibly TRBD1 for D (6 bases). This CDR3 region has 12 residues. Germline V gene sequence: CDR1 SGHRS, CDR2 YFSETQ. V lost 2 bases, J lost 6 bases, and 9 bases lay in between.

The chain recombines TRBV4-1 with TRBJ1-4, with unresolved D. The CDR3 length is 17 residues. V was trimmed by 4 bases and J by 2 bases, leaving 17 bases between them. Germline CDR1 and CDR2: MGHRA and YSYEKL. As DNA, the CDR3 is TGCGCCAGCAGCCGGTCGGGGATGGTACGGACTAATGAAAAACTGTTTTTT. It encodes CASSRSGMVRTNEKLFF.

This clone was observed a handful of times. J is TRBJ2-3 and V is TRBV5-4; D may be TRBD1 (5 bases). Per the germline V gene, CDR1 is SGHNT and CDR2 is YYREEE (reference sequence). The CDR3 runs 14 residues. Trimming left V 4 bases short and J 8 bases short, with 17 bases between. The CDR3 DNA reads TGTGCCAGCAGCCACGACAGCCGACCGGGTACGCAGTATTTT. Residues: CASSHDSRPGTQYF.

This clone has more than one count but fewer than ten. The V gene is TRBV4-1, the J gene TRBJ2-2; D might be TRBD1 (7 bases). From germline, CDR1 is MGHRA and CDR2 YSYEKL. V lost 0 bases and J lost 6, with 17 bases in between. The length of the CDR3 is 17 residues. The CDR3 protein is CASSQEWRGLRSGELFF. CDR3 sequence (DNA): TGCGCCAGCAGCCAAGAGTGGAGGGGGCTCCGATCCGGGGAGCTGTTTTTT.